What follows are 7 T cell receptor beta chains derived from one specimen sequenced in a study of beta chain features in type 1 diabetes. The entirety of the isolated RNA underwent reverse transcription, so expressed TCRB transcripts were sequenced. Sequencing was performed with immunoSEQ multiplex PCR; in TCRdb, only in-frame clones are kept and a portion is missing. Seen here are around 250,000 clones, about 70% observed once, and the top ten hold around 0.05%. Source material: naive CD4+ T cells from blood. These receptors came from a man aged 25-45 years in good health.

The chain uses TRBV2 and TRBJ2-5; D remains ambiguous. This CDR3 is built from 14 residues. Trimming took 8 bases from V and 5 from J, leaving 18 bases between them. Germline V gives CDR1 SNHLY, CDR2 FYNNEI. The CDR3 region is CASALSVLRETQYF. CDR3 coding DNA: TGTGCCAGCGCTCTCTCGGTCCTTCGGGAGACCCAGTACTTC.

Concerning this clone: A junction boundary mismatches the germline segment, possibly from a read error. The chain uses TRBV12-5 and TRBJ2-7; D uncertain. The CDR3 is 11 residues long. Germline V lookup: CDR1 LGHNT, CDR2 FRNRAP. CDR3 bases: TGTGCTAGTGGCTTCACCCGAGCCACGCACTTC. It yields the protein CASGFTRATHF.

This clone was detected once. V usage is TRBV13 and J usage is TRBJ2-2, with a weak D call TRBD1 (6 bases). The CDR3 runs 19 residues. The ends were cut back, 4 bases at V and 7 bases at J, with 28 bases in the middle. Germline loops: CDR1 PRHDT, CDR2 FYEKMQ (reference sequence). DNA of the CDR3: TGTGCCAGCAGCTCCATCGACAGGAACCTACGGCATTCGAGCGGGGAGCTGTTTTTT. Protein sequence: CASSSIDRNLRHSSGELFF.

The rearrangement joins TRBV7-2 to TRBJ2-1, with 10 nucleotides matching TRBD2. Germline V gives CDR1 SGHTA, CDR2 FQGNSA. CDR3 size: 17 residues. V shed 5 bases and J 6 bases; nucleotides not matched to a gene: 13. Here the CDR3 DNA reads TGTGCCAGCAGCATAACCTGGAGACTAGCGGGTACCAATGAGCAGTTCTTC. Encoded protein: CASSITWRLAGTNEQFF.

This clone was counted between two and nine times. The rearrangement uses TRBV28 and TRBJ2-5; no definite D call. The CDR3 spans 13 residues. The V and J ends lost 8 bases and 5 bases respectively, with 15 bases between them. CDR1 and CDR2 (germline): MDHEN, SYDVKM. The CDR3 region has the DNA TGTGCCAGCCCCTCAAGCTGGTGCGAGACCCAGTACTTC. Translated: CASPSSWCETQYF.

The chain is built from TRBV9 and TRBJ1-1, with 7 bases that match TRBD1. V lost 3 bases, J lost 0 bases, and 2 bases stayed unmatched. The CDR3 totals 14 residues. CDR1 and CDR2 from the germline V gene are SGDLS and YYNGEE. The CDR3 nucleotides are TGTGCCAGCAGCGAGGGACAGTTGAACACTGAAGCTTTCTTT. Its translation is CASSEGQLNTEAFF. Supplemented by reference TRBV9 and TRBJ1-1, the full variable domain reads DSGVTQTPKHLITATGQRVTLRCSPRSGDLSVYWYQQSLDQGLQFLIQYYNGEERAKGNILERFSAQQFPDLHSELNLSSLELGDSALYFCASSEGQLNTEAFFGQGTRLTVV.

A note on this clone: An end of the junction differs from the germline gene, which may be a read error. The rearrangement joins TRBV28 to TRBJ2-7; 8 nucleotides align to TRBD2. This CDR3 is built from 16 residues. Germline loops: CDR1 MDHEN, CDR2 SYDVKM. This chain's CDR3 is CASTPPTAGGSHEQYF. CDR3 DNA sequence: TGTGCCAGCACTCCTCCGACGGCGGGAGGCTCCCACGAGCAGTACTTC.